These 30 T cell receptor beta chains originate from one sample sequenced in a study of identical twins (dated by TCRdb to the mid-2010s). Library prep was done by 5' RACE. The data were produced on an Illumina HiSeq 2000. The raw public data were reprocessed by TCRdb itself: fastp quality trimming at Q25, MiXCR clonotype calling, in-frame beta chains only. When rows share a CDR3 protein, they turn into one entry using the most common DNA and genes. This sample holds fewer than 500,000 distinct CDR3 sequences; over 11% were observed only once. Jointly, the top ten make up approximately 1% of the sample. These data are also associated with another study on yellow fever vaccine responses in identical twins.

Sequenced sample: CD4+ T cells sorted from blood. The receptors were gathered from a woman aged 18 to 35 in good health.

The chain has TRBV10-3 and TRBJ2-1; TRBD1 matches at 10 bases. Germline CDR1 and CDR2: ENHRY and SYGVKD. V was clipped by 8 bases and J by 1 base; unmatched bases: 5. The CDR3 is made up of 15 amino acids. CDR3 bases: TGTGCCATCGGACGGACAGGGGGGTCCTACAATGAGCAGTTCTTC. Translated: CAIGRTGGSYNEQFF.

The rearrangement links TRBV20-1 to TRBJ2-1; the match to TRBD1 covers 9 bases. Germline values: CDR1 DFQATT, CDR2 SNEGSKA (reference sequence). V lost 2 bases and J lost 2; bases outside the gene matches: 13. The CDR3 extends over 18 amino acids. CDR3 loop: CSARLTAPGQGTYNEQFF. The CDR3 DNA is TGCAGTGCTAGACTAACTGCTCCGGGACAGGGCACCTACAATGAGCAGTTCTTC.

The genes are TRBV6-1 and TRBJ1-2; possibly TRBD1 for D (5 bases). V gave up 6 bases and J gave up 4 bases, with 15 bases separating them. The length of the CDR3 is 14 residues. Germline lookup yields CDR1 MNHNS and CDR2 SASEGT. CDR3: CASRPPGVPYGYTF. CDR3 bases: TGTGCCAGCAGACCACCGGGGGTCCCCTATGGCTACACCTTC.

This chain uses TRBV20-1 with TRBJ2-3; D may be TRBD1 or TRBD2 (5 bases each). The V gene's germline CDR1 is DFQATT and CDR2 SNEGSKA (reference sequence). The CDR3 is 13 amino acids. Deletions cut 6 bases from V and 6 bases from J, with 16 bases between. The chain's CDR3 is CSARAFEGDTQYF. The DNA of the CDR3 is TGCAGTGCCAGGGCCTTCGAGGGGGATACGCAGTATTTT.

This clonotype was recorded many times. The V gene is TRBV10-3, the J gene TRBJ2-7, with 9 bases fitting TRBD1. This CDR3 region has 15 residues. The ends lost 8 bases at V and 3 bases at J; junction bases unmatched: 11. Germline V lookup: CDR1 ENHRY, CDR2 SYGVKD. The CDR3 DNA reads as TGTGCCATCCAACCCCGACAGGGGGGAGACTACGAGCAGTACTTC. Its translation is CAIQPRQGGDYEQYF.

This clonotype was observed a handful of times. This CDR3 reads CASSYDTRPEAFF. Here the CDR3 DNA reads TGTGCCAGCAGTTATGACACCCGCCCCGAAGCTTTCTTT. V and J are TRBV6-2 or TRBV6-3 and TRBJ1-1; D gene uncertain. Germline V CDR1 and CDR2: MNHEY, SVGEGT. The length of the CDR3 is 13 residues. Between the trimmed V and J ends, which lost 3 bases and 8 bases, there was a span of 13 bases.

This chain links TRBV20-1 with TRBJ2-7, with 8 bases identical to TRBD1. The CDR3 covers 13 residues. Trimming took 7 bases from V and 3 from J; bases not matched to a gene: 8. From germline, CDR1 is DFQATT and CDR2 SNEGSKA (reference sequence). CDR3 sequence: CSGVQGAYYEQYF. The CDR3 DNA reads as TGCAGTGGGGTTCAGGGGGCTTACTACGAGCAGTACTTC.

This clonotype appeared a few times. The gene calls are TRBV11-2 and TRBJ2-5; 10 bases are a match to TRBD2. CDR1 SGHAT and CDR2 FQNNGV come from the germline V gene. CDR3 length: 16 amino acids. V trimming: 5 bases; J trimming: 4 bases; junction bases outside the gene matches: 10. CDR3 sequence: CASSRAQREGGETQYF. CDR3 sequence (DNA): TGTGCCAGCAGCCGAGCGCAGCGGGAGGGAGGAGAGACCCAGTACTTC. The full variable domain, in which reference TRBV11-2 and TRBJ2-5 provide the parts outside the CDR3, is EAGVAQSPRYKIIEKRQSVAFWCNPISGHATLYWYQQILGQGPKLLIQFQNNGVVDDSQLPKDRFSAERLKGVDSTLKIQPAKLEDSAVYLCASSRAQREGGETQYFGPGTRLLVL.

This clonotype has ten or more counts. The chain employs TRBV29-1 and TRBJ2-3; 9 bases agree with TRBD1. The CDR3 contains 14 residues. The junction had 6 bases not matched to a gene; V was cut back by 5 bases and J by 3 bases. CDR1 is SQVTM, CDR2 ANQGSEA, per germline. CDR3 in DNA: TGCAGCGTTAAACAGGGGGCTAGGACAGATACGCAGTATTTT. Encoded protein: CSVKQGARTDTQYF.

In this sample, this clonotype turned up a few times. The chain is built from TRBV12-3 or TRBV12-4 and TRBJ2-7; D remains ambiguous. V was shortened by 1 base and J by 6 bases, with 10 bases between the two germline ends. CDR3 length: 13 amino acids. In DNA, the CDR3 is TGTGCCAGCAGTTTAGTTCTAAGGATCGAGCAGTACTTC. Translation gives CASSLVLRIEQYF.

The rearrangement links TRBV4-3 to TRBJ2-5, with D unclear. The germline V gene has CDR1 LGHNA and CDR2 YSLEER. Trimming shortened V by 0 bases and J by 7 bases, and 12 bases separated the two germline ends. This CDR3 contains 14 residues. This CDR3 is CASSQDSNSWTQYF. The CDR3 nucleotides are TGCGCCAGCAGCCAAGATTCGAACAGTTGGACCCAGTACTTC.

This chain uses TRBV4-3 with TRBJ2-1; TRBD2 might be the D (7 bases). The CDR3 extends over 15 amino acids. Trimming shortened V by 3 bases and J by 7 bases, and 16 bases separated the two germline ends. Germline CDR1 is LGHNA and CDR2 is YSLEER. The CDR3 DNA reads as TGCGCCAGCAGCCAGGGAGGGGGAATCGTAAATGAGCAGTTCTTC. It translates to CASSQGGGIVNEQFF.

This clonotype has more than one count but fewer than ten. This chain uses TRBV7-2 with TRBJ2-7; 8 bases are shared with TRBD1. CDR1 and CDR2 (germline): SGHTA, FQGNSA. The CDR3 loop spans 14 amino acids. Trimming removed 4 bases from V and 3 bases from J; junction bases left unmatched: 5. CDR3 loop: CASSSYGQGYEQYF. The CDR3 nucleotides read TGTGCCAGCAGCTCCTACGGACAGGGCTACGAGCAGTACTTC. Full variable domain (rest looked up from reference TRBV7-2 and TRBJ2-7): GAGVSQSPSNKVTEKGKDVELRCDPISGHTALYWYRQSLGQGLEFLIYFQGNSAPDKSGLPSDRFSAERTGGSVSTLTIQRTQQEDSAVYLCASSSYGQGYEQYFGPGTRLTVT.

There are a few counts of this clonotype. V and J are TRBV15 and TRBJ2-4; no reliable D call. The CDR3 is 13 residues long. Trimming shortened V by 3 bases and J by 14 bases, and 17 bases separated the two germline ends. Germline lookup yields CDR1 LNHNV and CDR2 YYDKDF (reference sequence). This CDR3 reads CATSREQFSLEYF. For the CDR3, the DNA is TGTGCCACCAGCAGGGAACAGTTTTCGCTGGAGTACTTC.

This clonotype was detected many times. The CDR3 sequence is CASNPHWRGEANTGELFF. The CDR3 coding sequence is TGTGCCAGCAACCCCCACTGGCGGGGGGAAGCGAACACCGGGGAGCTGTTTTTT. The chain is built from TRBV11-2 and TRBJ2-2, with 8 bases that match TRBD2. CDR1 and CDR2 from the germline V gene are SGHAT and FQNNGV. V shed 7 bases and J 0 bases; nucleotides not matched to a gene: 13. The CDR3 length is 18 residues.

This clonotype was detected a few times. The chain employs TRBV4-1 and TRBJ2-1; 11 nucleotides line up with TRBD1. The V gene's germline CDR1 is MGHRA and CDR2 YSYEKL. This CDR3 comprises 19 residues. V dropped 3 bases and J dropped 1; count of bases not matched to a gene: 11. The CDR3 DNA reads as TGCGCCAGCAGCCAGGGGACAGGGGGAGCGGGAAGGTCCTACAATGAGCAGTTCTTC. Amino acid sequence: CASSQGTGGAGRSYNEQFF.

The CDR3 sequence: CASSGMGGTDTSYNEQFF. CDR3 coding DNA: TGTGCCAGCTCCGGGATGGGGGGTACCGATACCTCCTACAATGAGCAGTTCTTC. This chain links TRBV28 with TRBJ2-1, with D possibly matching TRBD2 (6 bases). The CDR3 has 18 amino acids. Trimming pared 8 bases from V and 0 bases from J, leaving 23 bases between. CDR1 is MDHEN and CDR2 is SYDVKM in the germline V gene.

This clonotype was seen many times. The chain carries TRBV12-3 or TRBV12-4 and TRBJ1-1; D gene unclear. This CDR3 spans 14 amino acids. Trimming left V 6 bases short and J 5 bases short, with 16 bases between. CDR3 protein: CASRRTDQRTEAFF. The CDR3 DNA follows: TGTGCCAGCAGACGAACTGACCAGCGTACTGAAGCTTTCTTT.

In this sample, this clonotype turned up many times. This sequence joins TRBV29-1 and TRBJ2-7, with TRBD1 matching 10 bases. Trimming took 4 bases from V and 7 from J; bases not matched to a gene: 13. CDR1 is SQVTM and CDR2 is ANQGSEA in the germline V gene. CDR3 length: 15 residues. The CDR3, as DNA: TGCAGCGTTGCCTCTTTGGGACAGGGGTCTAGGGAGCAGTACTTC. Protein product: CSVASLGQGSREQYF.

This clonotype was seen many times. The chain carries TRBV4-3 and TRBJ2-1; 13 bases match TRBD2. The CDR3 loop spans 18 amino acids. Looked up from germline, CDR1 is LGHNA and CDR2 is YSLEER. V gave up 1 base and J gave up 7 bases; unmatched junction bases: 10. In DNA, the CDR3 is TGCGCCAGCAGCCAAGGGACTAGCGGGAGTGCTTACTTGAATGAGCAGTTCTTC. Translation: CASSQGTSGSAYLNEQFF.

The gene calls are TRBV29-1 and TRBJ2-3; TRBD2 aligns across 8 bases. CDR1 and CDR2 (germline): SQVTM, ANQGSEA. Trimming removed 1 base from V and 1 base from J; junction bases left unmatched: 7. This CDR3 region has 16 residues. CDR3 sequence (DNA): TGCAGCGTTGAAGGCATTAGCGGGGTACGCACAGATACGCAGTATTTT. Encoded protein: CSVEGISGVRTDTQYF.

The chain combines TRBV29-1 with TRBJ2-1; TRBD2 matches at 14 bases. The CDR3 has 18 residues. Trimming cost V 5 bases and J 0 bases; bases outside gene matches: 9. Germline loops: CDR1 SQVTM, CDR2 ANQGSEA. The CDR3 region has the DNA TGCAGCGTTCTCGGGACTAGCGGGGGTTATAGCTCCTACAATGAGCAGTTCTTC. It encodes CSVLGTSGGYSSYNEQFF.

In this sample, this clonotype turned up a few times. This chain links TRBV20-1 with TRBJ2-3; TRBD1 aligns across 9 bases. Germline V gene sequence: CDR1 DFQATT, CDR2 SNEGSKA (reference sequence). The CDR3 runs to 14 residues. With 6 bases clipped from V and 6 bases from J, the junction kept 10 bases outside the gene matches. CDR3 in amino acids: CSALGGQGIDTQYF. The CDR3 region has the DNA TGCAGTGCCCTCGGGGGACAGGGTATTGATACGCAGTATTTT.

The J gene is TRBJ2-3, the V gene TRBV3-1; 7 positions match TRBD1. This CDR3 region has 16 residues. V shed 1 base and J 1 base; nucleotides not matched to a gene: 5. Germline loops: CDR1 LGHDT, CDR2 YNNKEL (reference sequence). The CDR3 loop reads CASSQGPGTGTDTQYF. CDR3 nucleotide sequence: TGTGCCAGCAGCCAAGGTCCCGGGACAGGCACAGATACGCAGTATTTT.

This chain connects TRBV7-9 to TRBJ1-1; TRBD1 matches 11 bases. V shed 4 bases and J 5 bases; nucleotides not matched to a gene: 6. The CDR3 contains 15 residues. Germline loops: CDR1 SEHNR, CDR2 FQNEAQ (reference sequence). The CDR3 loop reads CASSSRDRGFTEAFF. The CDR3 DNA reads TGTGCCAGCAGCTCCCGGGACAGGGGGTTTACTGAAGCTTTCTTT.

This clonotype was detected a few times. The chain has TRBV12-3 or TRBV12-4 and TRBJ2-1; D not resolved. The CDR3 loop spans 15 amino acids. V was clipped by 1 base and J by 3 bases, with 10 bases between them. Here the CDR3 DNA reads TGTGCCAGCAGTTTAGTTCTTGGGTTCTACAATGAGCAGTTCTTC. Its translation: CASSLVLGFYNEQFF.

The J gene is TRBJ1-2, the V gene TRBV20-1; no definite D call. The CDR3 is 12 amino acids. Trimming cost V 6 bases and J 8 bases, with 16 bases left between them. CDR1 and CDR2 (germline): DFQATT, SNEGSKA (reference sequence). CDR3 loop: CSAAKAEGGYTF. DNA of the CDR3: TGCAGTGCCGCCAAGGCCGAAGGAGGCTACACCTTC.

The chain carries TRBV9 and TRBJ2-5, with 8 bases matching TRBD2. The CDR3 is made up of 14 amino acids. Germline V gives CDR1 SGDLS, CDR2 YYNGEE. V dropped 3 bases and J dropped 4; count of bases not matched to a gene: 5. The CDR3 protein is CASSASSGGETQYF. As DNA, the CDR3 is TGTGCCAGCAGCGCCTCAAGCGGGGGAGAGACCCAGTACTTC. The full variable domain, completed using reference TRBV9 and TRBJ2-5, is DSGVTQTPKHLITATGQRVTLRCSPRSGDLSVYWYQQSLDQGLQFLIQYYNGEERAKGNILERFSAQQFPDLHSELNLSSLELGDSALYFCASSASSGGETQYFGPGTRLLVL.

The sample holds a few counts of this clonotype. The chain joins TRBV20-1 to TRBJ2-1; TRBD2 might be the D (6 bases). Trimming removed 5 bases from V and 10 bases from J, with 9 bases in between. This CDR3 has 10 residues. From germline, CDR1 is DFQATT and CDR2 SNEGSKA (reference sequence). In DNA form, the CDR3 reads TGCAGTGCTGGTAGCGGAGAGCAGTTCTTC. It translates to CSAGSGEQFF.

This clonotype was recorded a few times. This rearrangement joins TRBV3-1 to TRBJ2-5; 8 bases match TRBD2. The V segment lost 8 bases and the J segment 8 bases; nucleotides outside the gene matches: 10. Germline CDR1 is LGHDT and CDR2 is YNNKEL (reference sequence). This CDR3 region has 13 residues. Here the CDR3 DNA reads TGTGCCAGCGGAAGCGGGGGTAAGAGTACCCAGTACTTC. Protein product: CASGSGGKSTQYF.